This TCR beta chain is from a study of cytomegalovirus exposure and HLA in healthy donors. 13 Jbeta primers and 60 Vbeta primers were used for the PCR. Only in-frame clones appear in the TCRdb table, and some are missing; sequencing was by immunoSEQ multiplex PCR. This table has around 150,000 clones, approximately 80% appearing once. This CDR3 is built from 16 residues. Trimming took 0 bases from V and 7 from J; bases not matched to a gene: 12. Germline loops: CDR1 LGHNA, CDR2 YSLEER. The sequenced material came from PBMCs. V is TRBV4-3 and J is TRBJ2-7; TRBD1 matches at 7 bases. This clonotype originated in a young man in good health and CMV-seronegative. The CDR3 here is CASSQEVARGLGEQYF. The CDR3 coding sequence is TGCGCCAGCAGCCAAGAGGTCGCCAGGGGGTTAGGGGAGCAGTACTTC.